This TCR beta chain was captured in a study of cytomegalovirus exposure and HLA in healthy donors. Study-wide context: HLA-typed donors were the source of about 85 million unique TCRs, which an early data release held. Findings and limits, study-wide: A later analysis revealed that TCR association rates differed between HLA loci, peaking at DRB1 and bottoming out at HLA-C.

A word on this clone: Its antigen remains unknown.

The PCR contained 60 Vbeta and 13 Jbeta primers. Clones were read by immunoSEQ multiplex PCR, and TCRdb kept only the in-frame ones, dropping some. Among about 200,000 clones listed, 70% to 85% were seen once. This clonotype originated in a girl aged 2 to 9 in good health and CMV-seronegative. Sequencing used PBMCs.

For the CDR3, the DNA is TGCGCCAGCAGCTTAGACAGGGGGATCACCTACGAGCAGTACTTC. It codes for CASSLDRGITYEQYF. This chain links TRBV5-1 with TRBJ2-7; 9 nucleotides align to TRBD1. In germline, CDR1 is SGHRS, CDR2 YFSETQ. CDR3 length equals 15 residues. Trimming at V came to 2 bases and at J to 2 bases, leaving 5 bases not matched to a gene.